This is a list of T cell receptor beta chains from one sample in a study of T cell repertoires in aging, cancer and after chemotherapy. MiXCR, run by TCRdb on the multiplex PCR reads, gives a single entry per CDR3 protein. The sample consists of approximately 6,100 distinct CDR3 sequences, under 30% of them appearing once. The sample comprised blood. These receptors all stem from a human donor in good health. Each CDR3 is given with its conserved first and last residue. A D gene is named only where the DNA matches it firmly. The listing skips clone size in some rows; elsewhere it reads once, few, many or a size class.

DNA: TGTGCCAGCAGAACAACAGAAATCCAAGAGACCCAGTACTTC; CDR3: CASRTTEIQETQYF; J: TRBJ2-5; V: TRBV6-6; D: NA; size: few; length: 14
DNA: TGTGCCAGCAGTTCGACGGACGGTCTTTATGGCTACACCTTC; CDR3: CASSSTDGLYGYTF; J: TRBJ1-2; V: TRBV12-3/TRBV12-4; D: NA; size: medium-sized; length: 14
DNA: TGCAGTGCTAGGGTCCGGGACACTGAAGCTTTCTTT; CDR3: CSARVRDTEAFF; J: TRBJ1-1; V: TRBV20-1; D: NA; size: medium-sized; length: 12
DNA: TGCGCCAGCAGCCAAAAATCGCAGGCAGCCTCAGATACGCAGTATTTT; CDR3: CASSQKSQAASDTQYF; J: TRBJ2-3; V: TRBV4-1; D: NA; size: few; length: 16
DNA: TGTGCCAGCCTGGTCGGGACAGCAATTTTAAACTATGGCTACACCTTC; CDR3: CASLVGTAILNYGYTF; J: TRBJ1-2; V: TRBV6-6; D: TRBD1; size: medium-sized; length: 16
DNA: TGTGCCAGCAGCTTAAATGGCGCGGTGGGCACAGATACGCAGTATTTT; CDR3: CASSLNGAVGTDTQYF; J: TRBJ2-3; V: TRBV7-9; D: NA; size: NA; length: 16
DNA: TGTGCCACCAGTGACCAGGGACGGTCCACAGATACGCAGTATTTT; CDR3: CATSDQGRSTDTQYF; J: TRBJ2-3; V: TRBV24-1; D: NA; size: NA; length: 15
DNA: TGTGCCAGCAGCCTGATACAGGCTCTAGCCAAAAACATTCAGTACTTC; CDR3: CASSLIQALAKNIQYF; J: TRBJ2-4; V: TRBV27; D: NA; size: medium-sized; length: 16
DNA: TGTGCCAGCAGCTCGCAGGGGTTCGGGGATTCACCCCTCCACTTT; CDR3: CASSSQGFGDSPLHF; J: TRBJ1-6; V: TRBV12-3/TRBV12-4; D: NA; size: medium-sized; length: 15
DNA: TGTGCCAGCAGCGTAGATGCTTCGGGGGGCACAGATACGCAGTATTTT; CDR3: CASSVDASGGTDTQYF; J: TRBJ2-3; V: TRBV9; D: NA; size: NA; length: 16
DNA: TGCAGTGCTAGATGGGGTACTGGAAACACCATATATTTT; CDR3: CSARWGTGNTIYF; J: TRBJ1-3; V: TRBV20-1; D: NA; size: medium-sized; length: 13
DNA: TGTGCCAGCAGCTTCGTTCCCTCGGACTATGGCTACACCTTC; CDR3: CASSFVPSDYGYTF; J: TRBJ1-2; V: TRBV5-5; D: NA; size: medium-sized; length: 14
DNA: TGTGCCAGCAGTTTCCGGGACAGGGGGCAGGGGGAAGCTTTCTTT; CDR3: CASSFRDRGQGEAFF; J: TRBJ1-1; V: TRBV12-3/TRBV12-4; D: TRBD1; size: NA; length: 15
DNA: TGTGCCAGCAGTGCCGACTGGAACACTGAAGCTTTCTTT; CDR3: CASSADWNTEAFF; J: TRBJ1-1; V: TRBV28; D: NA; size: NA; length: 13
DNA: TGTGCCAGCAGCTCCCTCATCGGACAGGGGTACACTGAAGCTTTCTTT; CDR3: CASSSLIGQGYTEAFF; J: TRBJ1-1; V: TRBV11-2; D: TRBD1; size: NA; length: 16
DNA: TGTGCCAGCAGTGAACAACTTCATGGGGCCGGGGAGCTGTTTTTT; CDR3: CASSEQLHGAGELFF; J: TRBJ2-2; V: TRBV6-6; D: NA; size: medium-sized; length: 15
DNA: TGCAGTGCTAGTGGGGGGATGGGGTACGGCACAGATACGCAGTATTTT; CDR3: CSASGGMGYGTDTQYF; J: TRBJ2-3; V: TRBV20-1; D: NA; size: medium-sized; length: 16
DNA: TGCGCCAGCAGCTTGGGCTGGGCACGAGAGACCCAGTACTTC; CDR3: CASSLGWARETQYF; J: TRBJ2-5; V: TRBV5-1; D: NA; size: few; length: 14
DNA: TGTGCCAGCAGCGACAGGGAACATCAGCCCCAGCATTTT; CDR3: CASSDREHQPQHF; J: TRBJ1-5; V: TRBV28; D: TRBD1; size: medium-sized; length: 13
DNA: TGTGCCAGCAGCTTAAGCGGGGGTGTAGATACGCAGTATTTT; CDR3: CASSLSGGVDTQYF; J: TRBJ2-3; V: TRBV7-2; D: TRBD2; size: few; length: 14
DNA: TGTGCCTGGAGTTCCACCAGGGGAGCTGGGCCCCAGCATTTT; CDR3: CAWSSTRGAGPQHF; J: TRBJ1-5; V: TRBV30; D: NA; size: medium-sized; length: 14
DNA: TGTGCCAGCAGTATGGGACAGGAGGGCGAGCAGTACTTC; CDR3: CASSMGQEGEQYF; J: TRBJ2-7; V: TRBV6-5; D: TRBD1; size: medium-sized; length: 13
DNA: TGTGCCACCAGGCCCAGCGCAGATACGCAGTATTTT; CDR3: CATRPSADTQYF; J: TRBJ2-3; V: TRBV15; D: NA; size: few; length: 12
DNA: TGTGCCAGCAGCTTAGAGACAGGGAACACCGGGGAGCTGTTTTTT; CDR3: CASSLETGNTGELFF; J: TRBJ2-2; V: TRBV7-2; D: NA; size: NA; length: 15
DNA: TGTGCAGTGGGGGACTTCTCCGACACAGATAAGCAGTACTTC; CDR3: CAVGDFSDTDKQYF; J: TRBJ2-5; V: TRBV19; D: NA; size: once; length: 14
DNA: TGTGCCAGCAGCTTACCCGGGGGGGAGCCGGGGCGGGAGCTGTTTTTT; CDR3: CASSLPGGEPGRELFF; J: TRBJ2-2; V: TRBV5-6; D: TRBD2; size: NA; length: 16
DNA: TGTGCCCAGTCCCTGGACACAAGTATGGAGCAGTACTTC; CDR3: CAQSLDTSMEQYF; J: TRBJ2-7; V: TRBV27; D: NA; size: NA; length: 13
DNA: TGTGCCAGCAGCCCTTTTTTTACGAGGACAGGGGAAAACTATGGCTACACCTTC; CDR3: CASSPFFTRTGENYGYTF; J: TRBJ1-2; V: TRBV14; D: TRBD1; size: few; length: 18
DNA: TGCGCCAGCAGCCAAGGACCGGGGGGACAGAACTACGAGCAGTACTTC; CDR3: CASSQGPGGQNYEQYF; J: TRBJ2-7; V: TRBV4-3; D: NA; size: medium-sized; length: 16
DNA: TGTGCCAGCAGCCAAGATAGTCCCTACGAGCAGTACTTC; CDR3: CASSQDSPYEQYF; J: TRBJ2-7; V: TRBV14; D: NA; size: NA; length: 13
DNA: TGTGCCAGCAGTTATTCCGGGACCTACACTGAAGCTTTCTTT; CDR3: CASSYSGTYTEAFF; J: TRBJ1-1; V: TRBV6-5; D: NA; size: medium-sized; length: 14
DNA: TGTGCCAGCAGCCCCCAGAGGGGAGCAGGGATAGCCAAAAACATTCAGTACTTC; CDR3: CASSPQRGAGIAKNIQYF; J: TRBJ2-4; V: TRBV14; D: NA; size: NA; length: 18
DNA: TGTGCCAGTAGTATAGAGGCGAGGCAGAGTTATGGCTACACCTTC; CDR3: CASSIEARQSYGYTF; J: TRBJ1-2; V: TRBV19; D: NA; size: medium-sized; length: 15
DNA: TGTGCCAGCAGCTTAAATTACCCACCTGAAGCTTTCTTT; CDR3: CASSLNYPPEAFF; J: TRBJ1-1; V: TRBV11-2; D: NA; size: NA; length: 13
DNA: TGTGCCAGTAGTATGGGCAGTTCCTTCACAGATACGCAGTATTTT; CDR3: CASSMGSSFTDTQYF; J: TRBJ2-3; V: TRBV19; D: NA; size: NA; length: 15
DNA: TGTGCCTGCCCCGGGTCAGGCGGAATCGAAGCTTTCTTT; CDR3: CACPGSGGIEAFF; J: TRBJ1-1; V: TRBV30; D: NA; size: medium-sized; length: 13
DNA: TGTGCCACCCTTCCTTCCGGGGGGGTCTCCTACGAGCAGTACTTC; CDR3: CATLPSGGVSYEQYF; J: TRBJ2-7; V: TRBV6-5; D: TRBD2; size: medium-sized; length: 15
DNA: TGCAGTGCTAGCCTCCCAGGGACCGTGACTTTCTTT; CDR3: CSASLPGTVTFF; J: TRBJ1-1; V: TRBV20-1; D: NA; size: medium-sized; length: 12
DNA: TGTGCCAGCAGACAAGATCTCTTAGGGGGGGGAGGCACTGAAGCTTTCTTT; CDR3: CASRQDLLGGGGTEAFF; J: TRBJ1-1; V: TRBV14; D: NA; size: NA; length: 17
DNA: TGCGCCAGCAGCTTAGGTAGTTTGGGGGCGCGGACTGAAGCTTTCTTT; CDR3: CASSLGSLGARTEAFF; J: TRBJ1-1; V: TRBV5-1; D: NA; size: medium-sized; length: 16
DNA: TGTGCCAGCAGCTTTGGGACTAGACCCTACAATGAGCAGTTCTTC; CDR3: CASSFGTRPYNEQFF; J: TRBJ2-1; V: TRBV5-4; D: TRBD2; size: many; length: 15
DNA: TGTGCCAGCAGTTCCAGGGGTGAAGCTTTCTTT; CDR3: CASSSRGEAFF; J: TRBJ1-1; V: TRBV12-3/TRBV12-4; D: NA; size: medium-sized; length: 11
DNA: TGTGCCAGCAGCCATTCTCGGACAGGGGTGACCCCTGGGGCCAACGTCCTGACTTTC; CDR3: CASSHSRTGVTPGANVLTF; J: TRBJ2-6; V: TRBV4-2; D: TRBD1; size: NA; length: 19
DNA: TGTGCCAGCAGCTTAAACAACAACTATGGCTACACCTTC; CDR3: CASSLNNNYGYTF; J: TRBJ1-2; V: TRBV7-3; D: NA; size: medium-sized; length: 13
DNA: TGTGCCAGCAGCTTAGGCATCCGGGACGGAATCGGGGAGCTGTTTTTT; CDR3: CASSLGIRDGIGELFF; J: TRBJ2-2; V: TRBV5-5; D: NA; size: many; length: 16
DNA: TGTGCCAGTAGTATAGATCACGGTCGGGGCAATCAGCCCCAGCATTTT; CDR3: CASSIDHGRGNQPQHF; J: TRBJ1-5; V: TRBV19; D: NA; size: medium-sized; length: 16
DNA: TGTGCCAGCACACCCCAAGGGGTTTCCTACGAGCAGTACTTC; CDR3: CASTPQGVSYEQYF; J: TRBJ2-7; V: TRBV12-3/TRBV12-4; D: NA; size: NA; length: 14
DNA: TGTGCCAGCAGTGTGCAGACGGGACTAGCGGGGCGCAATGAGCAGTTCTTC; CDR3: CASSVQTGLAGRNEQFF; J: TRBJ2-1; V: TRBV6-4; D: TRBD2; size: few; length: 17
DNA: TGCGCCAGCAGTGAGTCTAGCCTTGAGCAGTTCTTC; CDR3: CASSESSLEQFF; J: TRBJ2-1; V: TRBV10-1; D: NA; size: NA; length: 12
DNA: TGTGCCAGCAGCCAAACCGGGACAGGGGCTTACTATGGCTACACCTTC; CDR3: CASSQTGTGAYYGYTF; J: TRBJ1-2; V: TRBV14; D: TRBD1; size: many; length: 16
DNA: TGTGCCTGGAGTGTACTCGGAAGAGGGATTAACACTGAAGCTTTCTTT; CDR3: CAWSVLGRGINTEAFF; J: TRBJ1-1; V: TRBV30; D: NA; size: medium-sized; length: 16
DNA: TGTGCCAGTAGTATGGAGGGGACGGTGCGGCAGTTCTTC; CDR3: CASSMEGTVRQFF; J: TRBJ2-1; V: TRBV19; D: NA; size: medium-sized; length: 13
DNA: TGTGCCAGCAGTTCTACATTCCGGGACAGATCCTACGAGCAGTACTTC; CDR3: CASSSTFRDRSYEQYF; J: TRBJ2-7; V: TRBV6-6; D: TRBD1; size: medium-sized; length: 16
DNA: TGCGCCAGCAGCGCCCTAGCTAGCGGGAGAAACAATGAGCAGTTCTTC; CDR3: CASSALASGRNNEQFF; J: TRBJ2-1; V: TRBV5-1; D: TRBD2; size: NA; length: 16
DNA: TGTGCCAGCTCACCACTGGTCCAGCCACAGTACGACACTGAAGCTTTCTTT; CDR3: CASSPLVQPQYDTEAFF; J: TRBJ1-1; V: TRBV18; D: NA; size: medium-sized; length: 17